This T cell receptor (beta chain) was sequenced in a study of blood T cell repertoires in COVID-19. On the study more broadly: T cells, B-cell-depleted T cells, or PBMCs provided the cDNA or gDNA that served as material.

Some clones are missing from TCRdb's copy, which holds only in-frame ones; the method was immunoSEQ multiplex PCR. Of 350,000 or so clones in the sample, more than 70% were seen once. There are 16 residues in the CDR3. V shed 2 bases and J shed 5 bases, with 15 bases lying between them. CDR1 and CDR2 (germline): MNHNS, SASEGT. The chain combines TRBV6-1 with TRBJ1-4; TRBD1 might be the D (6 bases). Sequencing input: peripheral blood. This clonotype was obtained from a woman in her sixties with COVID-19, enrolled during active disease. The CDR3 is CASSERGWGQNEKLFF. For the CDR3, the DNA is TGTGCCAGCAGTGAAAGGGGATGGGGGCAGAATGAAAAACTGTTTTTT.